The 4 T cell receptor beta chains reported below all come from one sample, sequenced in a study of blood T cell repertoires in COVID-19. Data came from immunoSEQ multiplex PCR; TCRdb stores just in-frame clones and leaves some out. The profile shows roughly 280,000 clones, 75% to 95% of them singletons. Sequences were obtained from PBMCs or T cells enriched from blood (not recorded which). These receptors were collected from a man between 35 and 55 years old who had been exposed to COVID-19.

This clone has only one observation. The V and J genes are TRBV7-2 and TRBJ2-7, with no clear D. This CDR3 comprises 12 residues. Germline V CDR1 and CDR2: SGHTA, FQGNSA. The V end was cut by 5 bases, the J end by 3 bases, with 8 bases between. The CDR3 sequence: CASSAAGYEQYF. CDR3 nucleotide sequence: TGTGCCAGCAGCGCCGCCGGCTACGAGCAGTACTTC.

The chain has TRBV7-6 and TRBJ1-3, with TRBD1 as a possible D gene (5 bases). This CDR3 contains 15 residues. Germline CDR1 is SGHVS and CDR2 is FNYEAQ. Trimming pared 5 bases from V and 0 bases from J, leaving 11 bases between. CDR3 in DNA: TGTGCCAGCAGCCCTTCCGGGGGCTCTGGAAACACCATATATTTT. This codes for CASSPSGGSGNTIYF.

This clone was recorded only once. The CDR3 bases are TGTGCCAGCAGTGAGAACGGTGAAAAACTGTTTTTT. Its protein is CASSENGEKLFF. V is TRBV6-1 and J is TRBJ1-4, with D unclear. V dropped 3 bases and J dropped 7 bases, with 6 bases sitting between them. The CDR3 length is 12 residues. CDR1 and CDR2 (germline): MNHNS, SASEGT.

This clone appeared a few times. The chain recombines TRBV5-3 with TRBJ2-7; 14 nucleotides match TRBD2. TRBV5-3 has ORF status, its function being uncertain. V gave up 4 bases and J gave up 6 bases; unmatched junction bases: 6. CDR3 length: 15 residues. The CDR3 DNA sequence: TGTGCCAGAAGCCGTGGACTAGCGGGAGGTTCCGAGCAGTACTTC. The encoded protein is CARSRGLAGGSEQYF.